Shown below are 29 T cell receptor beta chains from a single sample sequenced in a study of T cells in Graves' hyperthyroidism and ophthalmopathy. RNA transcripts were the template for amplifying TCR beta CDR3 regions. Initially, a first-round RT-PCR of the TCR CDR3 employed the HTBI primer set. TCRdb ran MiXCR on the multiplex PCR reads and lists one entry per CDR3 protein. The data show about 130,000 distinct CDR3 sequences, around 20% seen once. Sequencing was performed on blood. Receptors originate from a woman in her fifties or sixties with Graves' hyperthyroidism that later progressed to Graves' ophthalmopathy.

The chain has TRBV28 and TRBJ2-3; a weak D match, TRBD2 (6 bases). Trimming cost V 1 base and J 0 bases, with 14 bases left between them. The CDR3 loop spans 17 amino acids. Germline CDR1 MDHEN, CDR2 SYDVKM. CDR3 amino acids: CASSLSLPLASTDTQYF. CDR3 DNA sequence: TGTGCCAGCAGTTTATCCCTCCCCCTAGCGAGCACAGATACGCAGTATTTT.

This clonotype was seen ten or more times. The rearrangement uses TRBV27 and TRBJ2-1, with TRBD1 matching over 9 bases. The length of the CDR3 is 17 residues. CDR1 is MNHEY and CDR2 is SMNVEV in the germline V gene (reference sequence). With V trimmed by 2 bases and J by 7 bases, 12 bases remained unmatched. The CDR3 reads CASSLPYGTGSGNEQFF. CDR3 nucleotides: TGTGCCAGCAGTTTACCTTACGGGACAGGGTCGGGGAATGAGCAGTTCTTC.

This clonotype has ten or more counts. The chain uses TRBV27 and TRBJ2-7, with 9 bases lining up with TRBD1. J lost 8 bases, V lost 11 bases, and 19 bases had no gene match. Germline V gives CDR1 MNHEY, CDR2 SMNVEV (reference sequence). The CDR3 is 15 amino acids. CDR3 sequence (DNA): TGTGCCGTTGGCGCCGTCGGGGGACAGGGTAGAAAGCAGTACTTC. Translated: CAVGAVGGQGRKQYF.

This clonotype came up many times. The genes are TRBV29-1 and TRBJ1-1; no clear D. The CDR3 is 13 residues long. The germline V gene has CDR1 SQVTM and CDR2 ANQGSEA. V was clipped by 5 bases and J by 0 bases, with 10 bases between them. The DNA for the CDR3 is TGCAGCGTTTCCGACCGTATGAACACTGAAGCTTTCTTT. This gives the protein CSVSDRMNTEAFF.

The chain links TRBV9 to TRBJ2-3; D unresolved. V shed 4 bases and J shed 2 bases, with 17 bases lying between them. The CDR3 runs 16 residues. Germline V lookup: CDR1 SGDLS, CDR2 YYNGEE. CDR3 residues: CASSNGGRRHTDTQYF. As DNA, the CDR3 is TGTGCCAGCAGCAATGGTGGGCGGAGACACACAGATACGCAGTATTTT.

The chain combines TRBV28 with TRBJ2-2; TRBD2 aligns across 8 bases. Trimming took 6 bases from V and 0 from J; bases not matched to a gene: 6. The CDR3 contains 16 residues. The V gene's germline CDR1 is MDHEN and CDR2 SYDVKM. The CDR3 sequence: CASSRLAGTNTGELFF. CDR3 in DNA: TGTGCCAGCAGCCGCTTAGCGGGAACGAACACCGGGGAGCTGTTTTTT.

This clonotype showed up many times. The V call is TRBV18, the J call TRBJ2-3; no clear D gene. From germline, CDR1 is KGHSH and CDR2 LQKENI. This CDR3 has 14 amino acids. V was trimmed by 2 bases and J by 0 bases, leaving 6 bases between them. The CDR3 DNA is TGTGCCAGCTCACCAGGTATGAGCACAGATACGCAGTATTTT. Amino acids: CASSPGMSTDTQYF.

In this sample, this clonotype turned up a few times. This rearrangement joins TRBV6-1 to TRBJ2-7; weak D call: TRBD1 (6 bases). Trimming removed 7 bases from V and 2 bases from J, with 18 bases in between. The germline gives CDR1 MNHNS, CDR2 SASEGT. There are 15 residues in the CDR3. CDR3 DNA: TGTGCCAGCACCCCCCAGACAGGTACGACCTACGAGCAGTACTTC. It codes for CASTPQTGTTYEQYF.

This clonotype was recorded at least ten times. This chain links TRBV5-1 with TRBJ2-7, with 7 nucleotides matching TRBD2. The CDR3 is 17 residues long. V was pared by 0 bases and J by 6 bases, with 15 bases of the junction left unmatched. The V gene's germline CDR1 is SGHRS and CDR2 YFSETQ. The CDR3 coding sequence is TGCGCCAGCAGCTTGGCAGTTTCCGGCGGGGGAGCTGGCGAGCAGTACTTC. It is translated as CASSLAVSGGGAGEQYF.

This clonotype was counted ten times or more. J is TRBJ1-3 and V is TRBV6-1; D is perhaps TRBD1 (5 bases). The germline gives CDR1 MNHNS, CDR2 SASEGT. With 7 bases removed from V and 4 bases from J, the gap between germline ends came to 17 bases. The CDR3 extends over 15 amino acids. For the CDR3, the DNA is TGTGCCAGCACCCCACGTCGGGGGGGAGGAAACACCATATATTTT. This codes for CASTPRRGGGNTIYF.

The V call is TRBV20-1, the J call TRBJ2-5, with TRBD1 identical over 10 bases. V dropped 5 bases and J dropped 7; count of bases not matched to a gene: 16. The CDR3 spans 16 residues. Germline lookup yields CDR1 DFQATT and CDR2 SNEGSKA (reference sequence). The chain's CDR3 is CSASDRGNYPARTQYF. The CDR3 nucleotides are TGCAGTGCTTCGGACAGGGGGAACTACCCAGCCAGGACCCAGTACTTC.

This clonotype was seen at least ten times. J is TRBJ2-1 and V is TRBV30; maybe TRBD2 (5 bases). The CDR3 loop spans 14 amino acids. The V end was cut by 3 bases, the J end by 3 bases, with 12 bases between. The germline V gene has CDR1 GTSNPN and CDR2 SVGIG (reference sequence). The CDR3 reads CAWSASNRYNEQFF. In nucleotides, the CDR3 is TGTGCCTGGAGCGCTAGCAACCGCTACAATGAGCAGTTCTTC.

V gene TRBV28 combines with J gene TRBJ2-3, with TRBD2 identical over 7 bases. V dropped 3 bases and J dropped 0; count of bases not matched to a gene: 9. This CDR3 has 17 amino acids. Germline CDR1 and CDR2: MDHEN and SYDVKM. CDR3 coding DNA: TGTGCCAGCAGTTTCTTTTTTTGGCGGGAGAGCACAGATACGCAGTATTTT. It encodes CASSFFFWRESTDTQYF. Full variable domain (remainder filled in from reference TRBV28 and TRBJ2-3): DVKVTQSSRYLVKRTGEKVFLECVQDMDHENMFWYRQDPGLGLRLIYFSYDVKMKEKGDIPEGYSVSREKKERFSLILESASTNQTSMYLCASSFFFWRESTDTQYFGPGTRLTVL.

This rearrangement joins TRBV5-1 to TRBJ2-2; a weak D match, TRBD1 (5 bases). The CDR3 consists of 15 residues. Looked up from germline, CDR1 is SGHRS and CDR2 is YFSETQ. Deletions cut 2 bases from V and 0 bases from J, with 8 bases between. The DNA of the CDR3 is TGCGCCAGCAGCTTAGGACACGCGAACACCGGGGAGCTGTTTTTT. It codes for CASSLGHANTGELFF.

This clonotype was recorded a few times. V usage is TRBV15 and J usage is TRBJ1-1; 9 bases line up with TRBD1. Trimming took 1 base from V and 1 from J; bases not matched to a gene: 7. Looked up from germline, CDR1 is LNHNV and CDR2 is YYDKDF (reference sequence). The CDR3 extends over 17 amino acids. The CDR3 reads CATSRAGTGKSNTEAFF. The CDR3 nucleotides are TGTGCCACCAGCAGAGCCGGGACAGGGAAATCGAACACTGAAGCTTTCTTT.

As for this clonotype: As the CDR3 is not closed by the conserved phenylalanine or tryptophan, this likely results from a read error. The DNA is omitted, as the CDR3 cannot be located on it reliably, and the CDR3 follows TCRdb's listing. The rearrangement links TRBV20-1 to TRBJ2-7; TRBD2, the table's D call, lacks a check against the DNA. CDR1 and CDR2 (germline): DFQATT, SNEGSKA (reference sequence). Counting both end residues, the CDR3 totals 13 amino acids. Here the CDR3 reads CSSWGTSGRANGL.

Many counts were recorded for this clonotype. V and J are TRBV10-3 and TRBJ2-1; D may be TRBD2 (6 bases). CDR3 length: 14 amino acids. The V end was cut by 4 bases, the J end by 7 bases, with 14 bases between. The germline gives CDR1 ENHRY, CDR2 SYGVKD. The CDR3 bases are TGTGCCATCAGTGGGGGCGGGAATAGGAATGAGCAGTTCTTC. This sequence encodes CAISGGGNRNEQFF.

This clonotype was counted many times. This sequence joins TRBV11-2 and TRBJ2-7; 7 nucleotides line up with TRBD2. The germline CDR1 and CDR2 sequences are SGHAT and FQNNGV. CDR3 size: 15 residues. J gave up 5 bases and V 1 base, and 8 bases lay outside the gene matches. CDR3 sequence: CASSLASSRGNEQYF. CDR3 in DNA: TGTGCCAGCAGCTTAGCGAGTTCGCGGGGGAACGAGCAGTACTTC.

The V gene is TRBV19, the J gene TRBJ2-1; 10 bases line up with TRBD1. The CDR3 totals 15 residues. Germline assignment: CDR1 LNHDA and CDR2 SQIVND (reference sequence). Unmatched junction bases numbered 3, after V lost 6 bases and J lost 1 base. The CDR3 reads CASRRTGGSYNEQFF. The CDR3 DNA reads as TGTGCCAGTAGAAGGACAGGGGGATCCTACAATGAGCAGTTCTTC.

Many counts were recorded for this clonotype. This chain uses TRBV28 with TRBJ1-5, with D uncertain. This CDR3 has 16 residues. V lost 4 bases and J 4 bases, leaving 17 bases between the germline ends. Germline-derived CDR1 and CDR2 are MDHEN and SYDVKM. DNA for the CDR3: TGTGCCAGCAGTTCCCCGACCTCCTCGGGGAATCAGCCCCAGCATTTT. Translating gives CASSSPTSSGNQPQHF.

This clonotype was recorded only once. A much more abundant neighbour one base away suggests this may be a read error. J is TRBJ2-7 and V is TRBV7-9, with TRBD2 identical over 12 bases. Per the germline V gene, CDR1 is SEHNR and CDR2 is FQNEAQ (reference sequence). V gave up 1 base and J gave up 5 bases; unmatched junction bases: 15. The CDR3 sequence is 19 residues long. The CDR3 region is CASSLGPGLAGWRSHEQYF. Here the CDR3 DNA reads TGTGCCAGCAGCTTAGGGCCGGGACTAGCGGGTTGGCGGAGCCACGAGCAGTACTTC.

The rearrangement links TRBV20-1 to TRBJ1-5, with 7 bases fitting TRBD1. The CDR3 length is 14 residues. V lost 7 bases, J lost 4 bases, and 10 bases stayed unmatched. Germline V gene data show CDR1 as DFQATT and CDR2 as SNEGSKA (reference sequence). The chain's CDR3 is CSGVRDSSNQPQHF. The DNA of the CDR3 is TGCAGTGGGGTCCGGGACAGTTCAAATCAGCCCCAGCATTTT.

This clonotype was observed a handful of times. The CDR3 region is CSVEGSGSADEQFF. CDR3 sequence (DNA): TGCAGCGTTGAAGGTAGCGGGAGTGCCGATGAGCAGTTCTTC. The chain is built from TRBV29-1 and TRBJ2-1, with TRBD2 identical over 9 bases. With 1 base clipped from V and 8 bases from J, the junction kept 6 bases outside the gene matches. The germline gives CDR1 SQVTM, CDR2 ANQGSEA. The CDR3 sequence is 14 residues long.

The chain combines TRBV28 with TRBJ2-3; 11 positions match TRBD2. The CDR3 runs to 18 residues. V dropped 3 bases and J dropped 4; count of bases not matched to a gene: 12. Germline values: CDR1 MDHEN, CDR2 SYDVKM. This chain's CDR3 is CASSFNRLAGWGADTQYF. CDR3 DNA sequence: TGTGCCAGCAGTTTTAATAGACTAGCGGGGTGGGGGGCAGATACGCAGTATTTT.

The chain recombines TRBV29-1 with TRBJ2-2; 9 positions match TRBD1. The CDR3 contains 13 residues. Unmatched junction bases numbered 6, after V lost 7 bases and J lost 6 bases. Germline CDR1 reads SQVTM; CDR2 reads ANQGSEA. The CDR3 here is CSAARQGAGELFF. The CDR3 DNA is TGCAGCGCTGCTCGACAGGGGGCCGGGGAGCTGTTTTTT.

This chain links TRBV5-1 with TRBJ2-5; unclear D gene. CDR3 length: 13 residues. V lost 1 base to trimming and J lost 4 bases, with 8 bases between them. Germline values: CDR1 SGHRS, CDR2 YFSETQ. The CDR3 loop is CASSLKLRETQYF. In DNA form, the CDR3 reads TGCGCCAGCAGCTTGAAACTCCGAGAGACCCAGTACTTC.

In this sample, this clonotype turned up a few times. The chain combines TRBV6-1 with TRBJ1-1; TRBD1 is a possible D gene (6 bases). CDR3 length: 13 amino acids. V shed 5 bases and J shed 5 bases, with 12 bases lying between them. CDR1 MNHNS and CDR2 SASEGT come from the germline V gene. The CDR3 DNA reads TGTGCCAGCAGTTCATCAGGGGCAACTGAAGCTTTCTTT. The encoded protein is CASSSSGATEAFF.

The sample holds many counts of this clonotype. This chain connects TRBV6-1 to TRBJ1-2; no definite D call. The germline V and J ends were trimmed by 0 bases and 4 bases, with 9 bases remaining between them. The CDR3 length is 14 residues. CDR1 and CDR2 from the germline V gene are MNHNS and SASEGT. This chain's CDR3 is CASSEAVSFYGYTF. In DNA, the CDR3 is TGTGCCAGCAGTGAAGCGGTCAGCTTCTATGGCTACACCTTC.

At least ten counts were recorded for this clonotype. Written as DNA, the CDR3 is TGTGCCAGCAGTTTATGGATGACTAAAACTAATGAAAAACTGTTTTTT. It encodes CASSLWMTKTNEKLFF. This chain uses TRBV28 with TRBJ1-4; D uncertain. Germline V lookup: CDR1 MDHEN, CDR2 SYDVKM. V was clipped by 0 bases and J by 1 base, with 9 bases between them. This CDR3 comprises 16 residues.